This T cell receptor beta chain was captured in a study of blood T cell repertoires in COVID-19. Assay used: immunoSEQ multiplex PCR; TCRdb lists only in-frame clones, some missing. The sample shows roughly 100,000 clones, 87% of them seen only once. This CDR3 is 13 amino acids long. The germline CDR1 and CDR2 sequences are MNHEY and SVGEGT. J gave up 7 bases and V 5 bases, and 3 bases lay outside the gene matches. Sequencing input: peripheral blood. This receptor was identified in a human donor in a cohort sampled during active COVID-19. The chain joins TRBV6-2 or TRBV6-3 to TRBJ1-2; 11 bases fit TRBD1. The CDR3 spells CASSRTGGFGYTF. The CDR3 region has the DNA TGTGCCAGCAGTCGGACAGGGGGCTTTGGCTACACCTTC.